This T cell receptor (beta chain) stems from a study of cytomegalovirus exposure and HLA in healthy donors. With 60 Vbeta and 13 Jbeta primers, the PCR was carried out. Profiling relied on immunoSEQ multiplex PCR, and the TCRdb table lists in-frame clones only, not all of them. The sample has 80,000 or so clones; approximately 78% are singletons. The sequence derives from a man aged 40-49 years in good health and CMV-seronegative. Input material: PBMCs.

Written as DNA, the CDR3 is TGTGCCAGTAGCACTGGCGGGGGCTACGAGCAGTACTTC. As protein: CASSTGGGYEQYF. The chain carries TRBV19 and TRBJ2-7, with TRBD2 identical over 7 bases. The trim removed 6 bases at V and 3 bases at J, leaving 5 bases unmatched. CDR3 length: 13 amino acids. Germline CDR1 and CDR2: LNHDA and SQIVND (reference sequence).